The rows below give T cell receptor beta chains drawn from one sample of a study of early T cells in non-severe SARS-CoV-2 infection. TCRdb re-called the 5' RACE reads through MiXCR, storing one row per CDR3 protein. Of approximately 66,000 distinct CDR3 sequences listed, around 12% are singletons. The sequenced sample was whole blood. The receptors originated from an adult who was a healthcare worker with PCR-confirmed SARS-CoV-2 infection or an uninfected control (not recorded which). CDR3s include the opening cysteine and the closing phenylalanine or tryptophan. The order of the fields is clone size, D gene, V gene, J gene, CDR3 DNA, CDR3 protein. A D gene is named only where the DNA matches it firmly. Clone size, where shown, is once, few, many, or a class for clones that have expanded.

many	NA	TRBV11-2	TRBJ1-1	TGTGCCAGCAGCTTTGAGACAGCCAACACTGAAGCTTTCTTT	CASSFETANTEAFF
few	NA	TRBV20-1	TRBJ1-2	TGCAGTGCTAGGGGCAGTAACTATGGCTACACCTTC	CSARGSNYGYTF
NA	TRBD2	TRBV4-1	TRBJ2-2	TGCGCCAGCAGCCAAGCACCTAGCGGAAACACCGGGGAGCTGTTTTTT	CASSQAPSGNTGELFF
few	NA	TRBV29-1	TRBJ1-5	TGCAGCGTTGGGGACACCAATCAGCCCCAGCATTTT	CSVGDTNQPQHF
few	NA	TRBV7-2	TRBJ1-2	TGTGCCAGCAGCCGAAAGGTCCTTGGGGACTATGGCTACACCTTC	CASSRKVLGDYGYTF
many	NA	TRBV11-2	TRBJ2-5	TGTGCCAGCAGCTTTAACCCCCAAGAGACCCAGTACTTC	CASSFNPQETQYF
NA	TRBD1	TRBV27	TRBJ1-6	TGTGCCAGCACCTACAGGGGCGGTTCACCCCTCCACTTT	CASTYRGGSPLHF
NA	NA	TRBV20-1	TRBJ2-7	TGCAGTGCTAGAGATGTGACAGGTCAGACCTACGAGCAGTACTTC	CSARDVTGQTYEQYF
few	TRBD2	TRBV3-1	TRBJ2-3	TGTGCCAGCAGCTACAGCGGGAGTCGGGCAGATACGCAGTATTTT	CASSYSGSRADTQYF
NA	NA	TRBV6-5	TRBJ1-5	TGTGCCAGCAGAAAGGGGGGGCGATGGTTAAACCAGCCCCAGCATTTT	CASRKGGRWLNQPQHF
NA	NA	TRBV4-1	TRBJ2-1	TGCGCCAGCAGCCAATTGGACATATTGAGCTACAATGAGCAGTTCTTC	CASSQLDILSYNEQFF
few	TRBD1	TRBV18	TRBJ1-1	TGTGCCAGCTCACTAGGACAGGGCGATGACACTGAAGCTTTCTTT	CASSLGQGDDTEAFF
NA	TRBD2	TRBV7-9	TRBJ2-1	TGTGCCAGCAGCTACCGGCTAGCGGGAGAATCGCGAAATGAGCAGTTCTTC	CASSYRLAGESRNEQFF
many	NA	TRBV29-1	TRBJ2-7	TGCAGCGTTGTCCCTGGAACCTACGAGCAGTACTTC	CSVVPGTYEQYF
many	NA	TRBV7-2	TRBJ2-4	TGTGCCAGCAGCTTAGCCGGGACGAGGAATGCGGAAAACATTCAGTACTTC	CASSLAGTRNAENIQYF
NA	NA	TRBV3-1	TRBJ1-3	TGTGCCAGCAGCCAAAGCTGGAGGGCGAGCTCTGAAAACACCACATATTTT	CASSQSWRASSENTTYF
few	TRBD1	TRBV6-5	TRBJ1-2	TGTGCCAGCAAAGGACAGGGGGCAATTTATGGCTACACCTTC	CASKGQGAIYGYTF
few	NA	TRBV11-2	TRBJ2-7	TGTGCCAGCAGCGTAGGGATAGCGGAGGGACGGGAGTACTTC	CASSVGIAEGREYF
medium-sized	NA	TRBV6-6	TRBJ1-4	TGTGCCAGCAGTTACTCTCTGGAAGGCGAAAAACTGTTTTTT	CASSYSLEGEKLFF
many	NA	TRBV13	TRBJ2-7	TGTGCCAGCAGCGCCTCGACACTTACTAGCTCCTACGAGCAGTACTTC	CASSASTLTSSYEQYF
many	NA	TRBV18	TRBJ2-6	TGTGCCAGCTCACCACCAGGGAGCTCTGGGGCCAACGTCCTGACTTTC	CASSPPGSSGANVLTF
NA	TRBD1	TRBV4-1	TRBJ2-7	TGCGCCAGCAGCCACTCCGGGACAGTCTACGAGCAGTACTTC	CASSHSGTVYEQYF
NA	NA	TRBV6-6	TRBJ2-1	TGTGCCAGCAGTTCCTGGGGCTACAATGAGCAGTTCTTC	CASSSWGYNEQFF
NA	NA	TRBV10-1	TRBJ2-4	TGCGCCAGCAGTGACAGGGCCTTAGAGGACATTCAGTACTTC	CASSDRALEDIQYF
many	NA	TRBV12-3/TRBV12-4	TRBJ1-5	TGTGCCAGCAGTTTTGGCCGGGGTGTTCAGCCCCAGCATTTT	CASSFGRGVQPQHF
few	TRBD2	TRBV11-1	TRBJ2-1	TGTGCCAGCAGCTTCACTAGCGGGTCCTCCGAGGAGCAGTTCTTC	CASSFTSGSSEEQFF
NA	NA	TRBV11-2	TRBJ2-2	TGTGCCAGCAGCTACGGACGGTTAGGATTCACCGGGGAGCTGTTTTTT	CASSYGRLGFTGELFF
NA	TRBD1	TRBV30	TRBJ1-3	TGTGCCTGGAGCGAAAGGGGGCCTGGAAACACCATATATTTT	CAWSERGPGNTIYF
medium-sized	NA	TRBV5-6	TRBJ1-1	TGTGCCAGCAGCTTCGGGCAGGGCGCGGCTTTCTTT	CASSFGQGAAFF
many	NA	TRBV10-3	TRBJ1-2	TGTGCCATCAGTGAGTCCGCTGGCTACACCTTC	CAISESAGYTF